The 3 T cell receptor beta chains listed next were all sequenced from one sample in a study of shared T cell receptors in the human thymus. TCRdb's copy holds only in-frame clones and misses some; the assay was immunoSEQ multiplex PCR. The sample gives 720,000 or so clones, around 85% of which show up once; around 0.0094% is in the top ten. The sample was also linked to a second study, of human thymus T cells.

Source material: thymocytes. The receptors were gathered from a girl under two years old with a congenital heart defect.

The V call is TRBV29-1, the J call TRBJ2-7, with 8 bases matching TRBD1. The V and J ends lost 6 bases and 1 base, in that order; junction bases with no gene match: 2. CDR1 and CDR2 (germline): SQVTM, ANQGSEA. The CDR3 runs to 12 residues. The CDR3 loop reads CSVTGASYEQYF. The DNA for the CDR3 is TGCAGCGTGACAGGGGCATCCTACGAGCAGTACTTC.

The genes are TRBV4-3 and TRBJ2-4; unclear D gene. The CDR3 loop spans 15 amino acids. V was cut by 4 bases and J by 0 bases, with 10 bases left in between. The germline V gene encodes CDR1 LGHNA and CDR2 YSLEER. This chain's CDR3 is CASSRSWVAKNIQYF. CDR3 coding DNA: TGCGCCAGCAGCCGGAGTTGGGTAGCCAAAAACATTCAGTACTTC.

The chain couples TRBV29-1 to TRBJ1-1, with a tentative D call TRBD1 (5 bases). The germline V and J ends were trimmed by 3 bases and 4 bases, with 12 bases remaining between them. There are 13 residues in the CDR3. CDR1 and CDR2 (germline): SQVTM, ANQGSEA. For the CDR3, the DNA is TGCAGCGTTGATTGTGGGGGGGGCACTGAAGCTTTCTTT. It encodes CSVDCGGGTEAFF.